The rows below give T cell receptor beta chains drawn from one sample of a study of cytomegalovirus exposure and HLA in healthy donors. TCRdb's table, derived via immunoSEQ multiplex PCR, lists solely in-frame clones and lacks some. The table lists tens of thousands of clones, roughly 88% of them singletons. The sequenced material came from PBMCs. Receptors were obtained from a woman aged 30 to 39 in good health and CMV-seronegative. Each CDR3 is given with its conserved first and last residue. D genes are given only for firm matches. The listing skips clone size in some rows; elsewhere it reads once, few, many or a size class.

j_call: TRBJ2-7; clone_size: .; d_call: .; v_call: TRBV18; cdr3_nt: TGTGCCAGCTCATCCGGACTGATTACCTACGAGCAGTACTTC; cdr3_aa: CASSSGLITYEQYF
j_call: TRBJ1-4; clone_size: .; d_call: TRBD1; v_call: TRBV28; cdr3_nt: TGTGCCAGCAGTTCCCTCACAGGGGCAGCTAATGAAAAACTGTTTTTT; cdr3_aa: CASSSLTGAANEKLFF
j_call: TRBJ2-5; clone_size: .; d_call: TRBD2; v_call: TRBV5-1; cdr3_nt: TGCGCCAGCAGCCTCAACCGGGGAGGGGCGGGAGAGACCCAGTACTTC; cdr3_aa: CASSLNRGGAGETQYF
j_call: TRBJ1-2; clone_size: .; d_call: TRBD1; v_call: TRBV28; cdr3_nt: TGTGCCAGCAGTGGCAGGGGGCCATTCTATGGCTACACCTTC; cdr3_aa: CASSGRGPFYGYTF
j_call: TRBJ2-1; clone_size: .; d_call: TRBD2; v_call: TRBV11-3; cdr3_nt: TGCGCCAGCAGCTTTCGGGCGGGAGCGCTTGTGAATGAGCAGTTCTTC; cdr3_aa: CASSFRAGALVNEQFF
j_call: TRBJ2-1; clone_size: .; d_call: TRBD2; v_call: TRBV9; cdr3_nt: TGTGCCAGCAGCGGGGGGACTAGCGGTACTGAGCAGTTCTTC; cdr3_aa: CASSGGTSGTEQFF
j_call: TRBJ2-4; clone_size: few; d_call: .; v_call: TRBV5-1; cdr3_nt: TGCGCCAGCAGCTTGGTACTAGGCAACATTCAGTACTTC; cdr3_aa: CASSLVLGNIQYF
j_call: TRBJ2-7; clone_size: .; d_call: .; v_call: TRBV11-1; cdr3_nt: TGTGCCAGCAGCAGTACGGGCGGGGCGTACTTC; cdr3_aa: CASSSTGGAYF
j_call: TRBJ1-2; clone_size: .; d_call: .; v_call: TRBV5-1; cdr3_nt: TGCGCCAGCAGCAAACGAACAGGCTATGGCTACACCTTC; cdr3_aa: CASSKRTGYGYTF
j_call: TRBJ1-2; clone_size: .; d_call: TRBD1; v_call: TRBV7-9; cdr3_nt: TGTGCCAGCAGCTCCTCAGACAGGGTAGGCTATGGCTACACCTTC; cdr3_aa: CASSSSDRVGYGYTF
j_call: TRBJ1-3; clone_size: .; d_call: .; v_call: TRBV5-5; cdr3_nt: TGTGCCAGCAGCTTGACGGTGACAGGTGGCTCTGGAAACACCATATATTTT; cdr3_aa: CASSLTVTGGSGNTIYF
j_call: TRBJ2-3; clone_size: .; d_call: .; v_call: TRBV10-1; cdr3_nt: TGCGCCAGCTCCGGCGGTAGCACAGATACGCAGTATTTT; cdr3_aa: CASSGGSTDTQYF
j_call: TRBJ2-7; clone_size: .; d_call: TRBD2; v_call: TRBV28; cdr3_nt: TGTGCCAGCAGTTTGTTGGGGGGGTCCAGCGAGCAGTACTTC; cdr3_aa: CASSLLGGSSEQYF
j_call: TRBJ1-4; clone_size: .; d_call: .; v_call: TRBV5-5; cdr3_nt: TGTGCCAGCAGCTTGGGGGGCGCCGGCGCAAATGAAAAACTGTTTTTT; cdr3_aa: CASSLGGAGANEKLFF
j_call: TRBJ1-3; clone_size: .; d_call: .; v_call: TRBV30; cdr3_nt: TGTGCCTGGACCCGAGGAGATTCTGGAAACACCATATATTTT; cdr3_aa: CAWTRGDSGNTIYF
j_call: TRBJ1-1; clone_size: once; d_call: .; v_call: TRBV13; cdr3_nt: TGTGCCAGCAGCGTCGGGCGGGGGGGCACTGAAGCTTTCTTT; cdr3_aa: CASSVGRGGTEAFF
j_call: TRBJ1-5; clone_size: .; d_call: .; v_call: TRBV10-1; cdr3_nt: TGCGCCAGCAGTGAGTTAGGCAGGGAGGGCAATCAGCCCCAGCATTTT; cdr3_aa: CASSELGREGNQPQHF
j_call: TRBJ2-7; clone_size: .; d_call: .; v_call: TRBV5-1; cdr3_nt: TGCGCCAGCAGCTTGGCACCGACAGGTAAGGTCTACGAGCAGTACTTC; cdr3_aa: CASSLAPTGKVYEQYF
j_call: TRBJ2-1; clone_size: .; d_call: .; v_call: TRBV14; cdr3_nt: TGTGCCCCTAGGGGCGGTAGGTCCTACAATGAGCAGTTCTTC; cdr3_aa: CAPRGGRSYNEQFF
j_call: TRBJ1-2; clone_size: .; d_call: .; v_call: TRBV10-3; cdr3_nt: TGTGCCATCAGGAACAGGAGCTATGGCTACACCTTC; cdr3_aa: CAIRNRSYGYTF
j_call: TRBJ2-3; clone_size: few; d_call: TRBD2; v_call: TRBV7-9; cdr3_nt: TGTGCCAGCAGCTGGGGGACTAGCGGGAGTCGGGCAGATACGCAGTATTTT; cdr3_aa: CASSWGTSGSRADTQYF
j_call: TRBJ2-3; clone_size: few; d_call: .; v_call: TRBV28; cdr3_nt: TGTGCCAGCAGCCCCATTAGGACTAGCACAGATACGCAGTATTTT; cdr3_aa: CASSPIRTSTDTQYF